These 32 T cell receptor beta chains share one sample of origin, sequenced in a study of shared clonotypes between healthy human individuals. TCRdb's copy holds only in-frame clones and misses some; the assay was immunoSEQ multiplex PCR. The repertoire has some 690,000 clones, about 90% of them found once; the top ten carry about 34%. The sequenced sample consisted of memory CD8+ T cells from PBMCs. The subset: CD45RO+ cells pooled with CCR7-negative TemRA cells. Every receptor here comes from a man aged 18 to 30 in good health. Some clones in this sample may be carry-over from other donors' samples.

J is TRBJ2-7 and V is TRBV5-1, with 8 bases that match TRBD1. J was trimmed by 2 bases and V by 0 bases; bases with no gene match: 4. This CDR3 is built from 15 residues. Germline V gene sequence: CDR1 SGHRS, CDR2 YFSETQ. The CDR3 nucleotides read TGCGCCAGCAGCTTGGCGGTGGACAGGGCCTACGAGCAGTACTTC. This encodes CASSLAVDRAYEQYF.

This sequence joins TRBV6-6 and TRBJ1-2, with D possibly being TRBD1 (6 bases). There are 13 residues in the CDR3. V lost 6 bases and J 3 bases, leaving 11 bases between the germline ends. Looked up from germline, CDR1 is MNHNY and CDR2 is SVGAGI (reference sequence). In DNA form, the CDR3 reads TGTGCCAGCAGCTCGACAGGACACTATGGCTACACCTTC. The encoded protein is CASSSTGHYGYTF.

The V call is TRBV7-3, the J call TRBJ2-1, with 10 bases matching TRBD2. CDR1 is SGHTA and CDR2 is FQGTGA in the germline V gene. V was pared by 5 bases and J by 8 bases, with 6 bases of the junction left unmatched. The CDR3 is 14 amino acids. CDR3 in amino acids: CASSTSGNRDEQFF. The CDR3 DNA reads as TGTGCCAGCAGCACTAGCGGGAATCGCGATGAGCAGTTCTTC.

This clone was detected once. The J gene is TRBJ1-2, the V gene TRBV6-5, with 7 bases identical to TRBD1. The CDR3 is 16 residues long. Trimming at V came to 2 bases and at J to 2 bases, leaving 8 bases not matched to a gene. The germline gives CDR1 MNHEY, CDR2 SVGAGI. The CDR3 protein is CASSYTWTGNNYGYTF. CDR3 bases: TGTGCCAGCAGTTACACCTGGACAGGAAACAACTATGGCTACACCTTC.

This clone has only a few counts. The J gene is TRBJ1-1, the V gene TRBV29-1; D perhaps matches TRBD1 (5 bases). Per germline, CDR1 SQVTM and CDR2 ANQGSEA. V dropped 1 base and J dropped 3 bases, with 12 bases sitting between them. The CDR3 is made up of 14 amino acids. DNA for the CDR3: TGCAGCGTTGAAGGAGGGGAGGACGACACTGAAGCTTTCTTT. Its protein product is CSVEGGEDDTEAFF.

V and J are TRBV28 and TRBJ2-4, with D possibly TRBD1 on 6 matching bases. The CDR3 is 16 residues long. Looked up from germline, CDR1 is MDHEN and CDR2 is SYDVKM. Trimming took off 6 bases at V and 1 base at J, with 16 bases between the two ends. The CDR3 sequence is CASSPVRGSAKNIQYF. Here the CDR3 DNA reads TGTGCCAGCAGCCCGGTCAGGGGCTCTGCCAAAAACATTCAGTACTTC.

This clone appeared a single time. CDR3 DNA sequence: TGCGCCAGCAGCTTGGTTGGAGGGAGGCAAGAGACCCAGTACTTC. Amino acid sequence: CASSLVGGRQETQYF. V and J are TRBV5-1 and TRBJ2-5; the D gene is possibly TRBD2 (6 bases). This CDR3 is 15 amino acids long. V lost 0 bases to trimming and J lost 2 bases, with 11 bases between them. Germline V lookup: CDR1 SGHRS, CDR2 YFSETQ.

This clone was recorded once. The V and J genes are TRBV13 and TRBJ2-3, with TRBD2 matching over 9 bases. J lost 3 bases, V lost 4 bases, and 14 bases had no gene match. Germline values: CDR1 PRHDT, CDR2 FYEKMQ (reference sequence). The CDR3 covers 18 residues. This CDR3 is CASSSTSGPSLLTDTQYF. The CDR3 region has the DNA TGTGCCAGCAGCTCGACTAGCGGACCCTCATTATTGACAGATACGCAGTATTTT.

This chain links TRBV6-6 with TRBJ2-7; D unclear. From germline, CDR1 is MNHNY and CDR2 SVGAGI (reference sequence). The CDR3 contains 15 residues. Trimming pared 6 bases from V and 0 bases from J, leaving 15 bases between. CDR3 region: CASRTRPPSSYEQYF. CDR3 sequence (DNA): TGTGCCAGCAGGACCAGACCGCCCAGCTCCTACGAGCAGTACTTC.

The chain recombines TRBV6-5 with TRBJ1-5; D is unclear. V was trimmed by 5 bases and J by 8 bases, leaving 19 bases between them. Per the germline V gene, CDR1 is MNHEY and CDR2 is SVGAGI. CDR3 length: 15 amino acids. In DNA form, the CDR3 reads TGTGCCAGCAGTGCCTTTTTTGGATCACATGAGCCCCAGCATTTT. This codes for CASSAFFGSHEPQHF.

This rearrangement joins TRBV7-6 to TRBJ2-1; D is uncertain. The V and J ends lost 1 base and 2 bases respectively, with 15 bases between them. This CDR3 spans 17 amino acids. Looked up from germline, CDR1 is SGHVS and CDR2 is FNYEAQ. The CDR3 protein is CASSLGHARRTYNEQFF. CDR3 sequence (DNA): TGTGCCAGCAGCTTAGGTCATGCCAGGCGAACCTACAATGAGCAGTTCTTC. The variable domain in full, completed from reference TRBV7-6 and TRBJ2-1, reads GAGVSQSPRYKVTKRGQDVALRCDPISGHVSLYWYRQALGQGPEFLTYFNYEAQQDKSGLPNDRFSAERPEGSISTLTIQRTEQRDSAMYRCASSLGHARRTYNEQFFGPGTRLTVL.

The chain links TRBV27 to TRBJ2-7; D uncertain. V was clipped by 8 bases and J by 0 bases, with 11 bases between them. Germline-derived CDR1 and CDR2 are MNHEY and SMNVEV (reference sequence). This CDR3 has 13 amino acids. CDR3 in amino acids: CASGAGPSYEQYF. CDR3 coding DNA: TGTGCCAGCGGTGCAGGTCCCTCCTACGAGCAGTACTTC.

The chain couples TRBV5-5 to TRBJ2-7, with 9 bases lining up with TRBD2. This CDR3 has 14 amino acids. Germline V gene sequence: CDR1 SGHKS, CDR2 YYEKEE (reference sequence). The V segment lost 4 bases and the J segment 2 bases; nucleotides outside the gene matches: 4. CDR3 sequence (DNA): TGTGCCAGCAGCCCTAGCGGGACCGCCTACGAGCAGTACTTC. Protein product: CASSPSGTAYEQYF.

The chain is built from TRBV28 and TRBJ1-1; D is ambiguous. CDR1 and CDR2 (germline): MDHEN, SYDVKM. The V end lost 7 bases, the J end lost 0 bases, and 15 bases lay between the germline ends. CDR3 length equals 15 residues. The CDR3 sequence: CASTRLRELNTEAFF. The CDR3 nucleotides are TGTGCCAGCACCCGGTTGAGGGAACTGAACACTGAAGCTTTCTTT. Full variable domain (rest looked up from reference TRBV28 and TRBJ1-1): DVKVTQSSRYLVKRTGEKVFLECVQDMDHENMFWYRQDPGLGLRLIYFSYDVKMKEKGDIPEGYSVSREKKERFSLILESASTNQTSMYLCASTRLRELNTEAFFGQGTRLTVV.

The CDR3 nucleotides read TGTGCCAGCAGTTTGGGGTTGGGGACAGGGGGAGAGCAGTACTTC. Protein sequence: CASSLGLGTGGEQYF. The genes are TRBV28 and TRBJ2-7; 11 bases align to TRBD1. Germline-derived CDR1 and CDR2 are MDHEN and SYDVKM. CDR3 length: 15 amino acids. V trimming: 3 bases; J trimming: 7 bases; junction bases outside the gene matches: 8. Complete variable domain (other parts from reference TRBV28 and TRBJ2-7): DVKVTQSSRYLVKRTGEKVFLECVQDMDHENMFWYRQDPGLGLRLIYFSYDVKMKEKGDIPEGYSVSREKKERFSLILESASTNQTSMYLCASSLGLGTGGEQYFGPGTRLTVT.

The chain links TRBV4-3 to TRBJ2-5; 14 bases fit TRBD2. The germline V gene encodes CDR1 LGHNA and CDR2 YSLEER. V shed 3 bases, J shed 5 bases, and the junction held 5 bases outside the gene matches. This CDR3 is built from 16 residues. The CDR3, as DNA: TGCGCCAGCAGCCACCGACTAGCGGGAGGGCGGGAGACCCAGTACTTC. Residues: CASSHRLAGGRETQYF.

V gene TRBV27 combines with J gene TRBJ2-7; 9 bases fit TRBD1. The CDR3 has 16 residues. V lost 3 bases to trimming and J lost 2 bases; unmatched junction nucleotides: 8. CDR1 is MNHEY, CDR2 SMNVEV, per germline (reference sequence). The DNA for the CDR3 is TGTGCCAGCAGTTTTTGGGGACAGGGAGGCGCCTACGAGCAGTACTTC. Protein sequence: CASSFWGQGGAYEQYF.

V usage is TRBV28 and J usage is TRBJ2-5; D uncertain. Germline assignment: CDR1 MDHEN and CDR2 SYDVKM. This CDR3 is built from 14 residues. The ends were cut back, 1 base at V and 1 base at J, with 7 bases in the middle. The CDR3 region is CASSLFPPQETQYF. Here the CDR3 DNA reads TGTGCCAGCAGTTTATTCCCCCCCCAAGAGACCCAGTACTTC.

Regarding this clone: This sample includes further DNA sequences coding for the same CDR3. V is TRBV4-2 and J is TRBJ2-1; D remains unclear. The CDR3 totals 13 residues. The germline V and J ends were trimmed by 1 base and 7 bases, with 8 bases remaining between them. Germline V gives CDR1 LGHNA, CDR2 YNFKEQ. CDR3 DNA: TGTGCCAGCAGCCAAGGTTTGGAGAATGAGCAGTTCTTC. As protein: CASSQGLENEQFF.

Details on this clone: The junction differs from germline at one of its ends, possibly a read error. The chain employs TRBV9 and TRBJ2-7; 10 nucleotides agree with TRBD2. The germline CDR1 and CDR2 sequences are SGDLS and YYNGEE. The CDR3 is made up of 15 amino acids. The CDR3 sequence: CASSVASGRAYEQYF. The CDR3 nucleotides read TGTGCCAGCAGCGTAGCCAGCGGGAGGGCCTATGAGCAGTACTTC.

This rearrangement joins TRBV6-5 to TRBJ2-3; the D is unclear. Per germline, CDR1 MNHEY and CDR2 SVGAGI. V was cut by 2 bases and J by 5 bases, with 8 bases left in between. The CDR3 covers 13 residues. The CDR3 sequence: CASSYVEQDTQYF. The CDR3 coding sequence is TGTGCCAGCAGTTACGTGGAGCAAGATACGCAGTATTTT.

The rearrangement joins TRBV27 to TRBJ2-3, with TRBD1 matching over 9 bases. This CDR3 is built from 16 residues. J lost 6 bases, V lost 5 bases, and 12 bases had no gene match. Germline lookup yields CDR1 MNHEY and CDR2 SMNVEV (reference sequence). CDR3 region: CASSLQPGTGTDTQYF. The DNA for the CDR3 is TGTGCCAGCAGTCTCCAACCCGGGACAGGGACGGATACGCAGTATTTT.

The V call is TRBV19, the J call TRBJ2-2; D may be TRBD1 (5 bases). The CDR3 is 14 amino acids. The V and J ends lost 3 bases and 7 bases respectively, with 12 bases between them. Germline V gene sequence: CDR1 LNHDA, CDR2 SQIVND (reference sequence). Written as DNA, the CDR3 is TGTGCCAGTAGTATCGTGGGGCGGAGCGGGGAGCTGTTTTTT. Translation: CASSIVGRSGELFF.

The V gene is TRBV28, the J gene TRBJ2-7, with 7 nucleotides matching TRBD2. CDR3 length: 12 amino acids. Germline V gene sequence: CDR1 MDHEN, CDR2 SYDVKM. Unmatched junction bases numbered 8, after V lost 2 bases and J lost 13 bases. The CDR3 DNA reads TGTGCCAGCAGTTTAGTCCGGCTAGCGGCTTACTTC. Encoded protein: CASSLVRLAAYF.

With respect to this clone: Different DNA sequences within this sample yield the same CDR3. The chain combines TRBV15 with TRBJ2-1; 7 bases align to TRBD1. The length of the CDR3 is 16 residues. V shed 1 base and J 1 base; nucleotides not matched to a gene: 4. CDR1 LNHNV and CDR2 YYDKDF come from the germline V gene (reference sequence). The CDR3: CATSRGQGESYNEQFF. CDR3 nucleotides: TGTGCCACCAGCAGAGGACAGGGCGAATCCTACAATGAGCAGTTCTTC. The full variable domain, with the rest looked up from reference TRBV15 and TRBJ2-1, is DAMVIQNPRYQVTQFGKPVTLSCSQTLNHNVMYWYQQKSSQAPKLLFHYYDKDFNNEADTPDNFQSRRPNTSFCFLDIRSPGLGDTAMYLCATSRGQGESYNEQFFGPGTRLTVL.

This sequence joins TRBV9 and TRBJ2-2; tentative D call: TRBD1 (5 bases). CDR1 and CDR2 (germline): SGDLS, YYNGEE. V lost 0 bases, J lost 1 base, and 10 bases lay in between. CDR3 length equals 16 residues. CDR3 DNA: TGTGCCAGCAGCGTAGGTGCAGGGATGAACACCGGGGAGCTGTTTTTT. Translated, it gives CASSVGAGMNTGELFF.

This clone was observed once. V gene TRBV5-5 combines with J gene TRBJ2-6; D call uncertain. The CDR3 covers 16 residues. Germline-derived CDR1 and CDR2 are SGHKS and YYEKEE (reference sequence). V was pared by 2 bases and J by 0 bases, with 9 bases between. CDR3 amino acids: CASSLGSSSGANVLTF. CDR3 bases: TGTGCCAGCAGCTTAGGCAGCTCCTCTGGGGCCAACGTCCTGACTTTC.

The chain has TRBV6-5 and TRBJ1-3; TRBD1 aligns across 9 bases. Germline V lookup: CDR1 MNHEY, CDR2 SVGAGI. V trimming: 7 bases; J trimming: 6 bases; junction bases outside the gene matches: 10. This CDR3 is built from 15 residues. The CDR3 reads CASTQTGGDANTIYF. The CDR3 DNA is TGTGCCAGCACCCAAACAGGGGGCGATGCAAACACCATATATTTT.

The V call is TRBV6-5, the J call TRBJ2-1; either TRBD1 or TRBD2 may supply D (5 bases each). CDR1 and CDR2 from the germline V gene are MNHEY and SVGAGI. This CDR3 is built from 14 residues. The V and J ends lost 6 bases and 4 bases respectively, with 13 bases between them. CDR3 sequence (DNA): TGTGCCAGCAGCCAGGGACGCAGATACAATGAGCAGTTCTTC. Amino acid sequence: CASSQGRRYNEQFF.

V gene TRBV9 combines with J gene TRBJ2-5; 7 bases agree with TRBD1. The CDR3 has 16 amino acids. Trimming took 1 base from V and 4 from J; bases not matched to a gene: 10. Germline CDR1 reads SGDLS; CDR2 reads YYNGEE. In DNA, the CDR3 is TGTGCCAGCAGCGTAAATTCTGACAGGGTTTTAGAGACCCAGTACTTC. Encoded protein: CASSVNSDRVLETQYF.

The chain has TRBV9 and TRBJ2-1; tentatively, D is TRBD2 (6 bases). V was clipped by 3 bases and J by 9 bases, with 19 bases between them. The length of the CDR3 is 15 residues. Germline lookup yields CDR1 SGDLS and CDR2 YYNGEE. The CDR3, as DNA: TGTGCCAGCAGCGCGCCCCAAACGGGAGATCGTGAGCAGTTCTTC. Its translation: CASSAPQTGDREQFF.

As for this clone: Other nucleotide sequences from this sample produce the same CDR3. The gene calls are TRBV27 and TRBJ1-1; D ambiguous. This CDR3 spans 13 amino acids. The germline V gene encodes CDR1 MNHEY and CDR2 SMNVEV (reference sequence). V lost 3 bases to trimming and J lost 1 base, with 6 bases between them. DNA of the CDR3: TGTGCCAGCAGTTTCTCCCAGAACACTGAAGCTTTCTTT. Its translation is CASSFSQNTEAFF.